A single sample gave rise to the 30 T cell receptor beta chains below, sequenced in a study of blood T cell repertoires in COVID-19. Sequencing was performed with immunoSEQ multiplex PCR; in TCRdb, only in-frame clones are kept and a portion is missing. Seen here are around 80,000 clones, about four fifths observed once, and the top ten hold about an eighth. Sequencing used peripheral blood. These receptors all stem from a human donor in a cohort sampled during active COVID-19.

This clone was seen only once. The gene calls are TRBV28 and TRBJ2-5, with TRBD2 as a possible D gene (7 bases). Germline V lookup: CDR1 MDHEN, CDR2 SYDVKM. V was trimmed by 8 bases and J by 6 bases, leaving 19 bases between them. CDR3 length: 14 residues. Here the CDR3 reads CASGRGGGSQTQYF. DNA of the CDR3: TGTGCCAGCGGTAGGGGCGGGGGCAGCCAGACCCAGTACTTC.

The J gene is TRBJ1-2, the V gene TRBV12-5; D is uncertain. V was clipped by 3 bases and J by 9 bases, with 14 bases between them. The CDR3 length is 13 residues. The germline V gene encodes CDR1 LGHNT and CDR2 FRNRAP. CDR3 nucleotide sequence: TGTGCTAGTGGTTTCGGGTCTCGAAGGAGCTACACCTTC. It codes for CASGFGSRRSYTF.

The sample holds a few counts of this clone. V usage is TRBV5-6 and J usage is TRBJ1-5; no clear D. Trimming removed 4 bases from V and 4 bases from J, with 12 bases in between. CDR3 length: 14 amino acids. Looked up from germline, CDR1 is SGHDT and CDR2 is YYEEEE. The CDR3 here is CASSPFWANQPQHF. The CDR3 DNA reads as TGTGCCAGCAGCCCCTTCTGGGCAAATCAGCCCCAGCATTTT.

The chain recombines TRBV5-1 with TRBJ1-2; D is uncertain. Germline lookup yields CDR1 SGHRS and CDR2 YFSETQ. The CDR3 totals 13 residues. V dropped 5 bases and J dropped 4 bases, with 12 bases sitting between them. The CDR3 sequence is CASSTDTFYGYTF. The DNA for the CDR3 is TGCGCCAGCAGTACCGACACCTTCTATGGCTACACCTTC.

The chain couples TRBV5-1 to TRBJ2-1; 7 nucleotides agree with TRBD2. Trimming took 4 bases from V and 7 from J; bases not matched to a gene: 5. Germline values: CDR1 SGHRS, CDR2 YFSETQ. This CDR3 spans 13 amino acids. DNA for the CDR3: TGCGCCAGCAGCGGGGGGGTAGGAAATGAGCAGTTCTTC. It yields the protein CASSGGVGNEQFF.

This clone turned up a few times. V is TRBV2 and J is TRBJ1-5, with D uncertain. The CDR3 totals 14 residues. Trimming removed 7 bases at V and 0 bases at J, with 10 bases between. Germline loops: CDR1 SNHLY, CDR2 FYNNEI. The CDR3, as DNA: TGTGCCAGCAATACGGGAAATAGCAATCAGCCCCAGCATTTT. Residues: CASNTGNSNQPQHF.

V usage is TRBV10-2 and J usage is TRBJ1-5, with D possibly matching TRBD1 (6 bases). Trimming removed 6 bases from V and 5 bases from J, with 11 bases in between. CDR1 and CDR2 (germline): WSHSY, SAAADI. This CDR3 spans 13 amino acids. CDR3 nucleotide sequence: TGCGCCAGCAGACAGGGTACCCATCAGCCCCAGCATTTT. Its translation is CASRQGTHQPQHF.

The J gene is TRBJ2-2, the V gene TRBV5-1, with 10 bases fitting TRBD1. Germline V lookup: CDR1 SGHRS, CDR2 YFSETQ. V lost 3 bases, J lost 3 bases, and 5 bases stayed unmatched. The CDR3 spans 16 residues. The CDR3 DNA sequence: TGCGCCAGCAGCTGGAGACAGGGGGCGGACACCGGGGAGCTGTTTTTT. Its protein product is CASSWRQGADTGELFF. The full variable domain, completed using reference TRBV5-1 and TRBJ2-2, is KAGVTQTPRYLIKTRGQQVTLSCSPISGHRSVSWYQQTPGQGLQFLFEYFSETQRNKGNFPGRFSGRQFSNSRSEMNVSTLELGDSALYLCASSWRQGADTGELFFGEGSRLTVL.

The V gene is TRBV14, the J gene TRBJ1-5; 7 bases align to TRBD1. Germline V lookup: CDR1 SGHDN, CDR2 FVKESK. V shed 1 base, J shed 5 bases, and the junction held 5 bases outside the gene matches. This CDR3 comprises 15 residues. CDR3 protein: CASSQAHRGHQPQHF. Written as DNA, the CDR3 is TGTGCCAGCAGCCAAGCGCACAGGGGACATCAGCCCCAGCATTTT.

This clone was picked up one time. This chain uses TRBV7-2 with TRBJ2-1, with unresolved D. CDR3 length: 14 amino acids. V shed 2 bases and J shed 5 bases, with 10 bases lying between them. Germline CDR1 and CDR2: SGHTA and FQGNSA. CDR3 sequence reads: CASSLLRHNNEQFF. The CDR3 region has the DNA TGTGCCAGCAGCTTATTGCGGCACAACAATGAGCAGTTCTTC. Together with reference TRBV7-2 and TRBJ2-1, the CDR3 gives the full variable domain: GAGVSQSPSNKVTEKGKDVELRCDPISGHTALYWYRQSLGQGLEFLIYFQGNSAPDKSGLPSDRFSAERTGGSVSTLTIQRTQQEDSAVYLCASSLLRHNNEQFFGPGTRLTVL.

The V gene is TRBV11-2, the J gene TRBJ2-1; D ambiguous. This CDR3 spans 14 amino acids. Trimming shortened V by 1 base and J by 5 bases, and 9 bases separated the two germline ends. Germline assignment: CDR1 SGHAT and CDR2 FQNNGV. The CDR3 sequence: CASSLGASDNEQFF. CDR3 in DNA: TGTGCCAGCAGCTTAGGAGCTTCCGACAATGAGCAGTTCTTC. Full variable domain (outside the CDR3, taken from reference TRBV11-2 and TRBJ2-1): EAGVAQSPRYKIIEKRQSVAFWCNPISGHATLYWYQQILGQGPKLLIQFQNNGVVDDSQLPKDRFSAERLKGVDSTLKIQPAKLEDSAVYLCASSLGASDNEQFFGPGTRLTVL.

The chain joins TRBV3-1 (or the pseudogene TRBV3-2) to TRBJ2-1, with TRBD1 matching over 12 bases. The CDR3 loop spans 16 amino acids. Germline trimming cut 4 bases from V and 8 bases from J; bases unmatched to any gene: 9. Per germline, CDR1 LGHDT and CDR2 YNNKEL (reference sequence). The chain's CDR3 is CASSRRAGTGGHEQFF. CDR3 nucleotides: TGTGCCAGCAGCCGGAGAGCCGGGACAGGGGGCCATGAGCAGTTCTTC.

This sequence joins TRBV29-1 and TRBJ2-3; D not resolved. CDR3 length: 12 amino acids. Between the trimmed V and J ends, which lost 7 bases and 1 base, there was a span of 9 bases. Germline V gives CDR1 SQVTM, CDR2 ANQGSEA. CDR3 DNA sequence: TGCAGCGCCCTTCCCGGCACAGATACGCAGTATTTT. It specifies CSALPGTDTQYF.

V is TRBV19 and J is TRBJ1-4; D unresolved. The CDR3 length is 14 residues. Germline CDR1 LNHDA, CDR2 SQIVND (reference sequence). Trimming removed 5 bases from V and 4 bases from J, with 11 bases in between. CDR3 bases: TGTGCCAGTAGTTCGCCGGGGATTAATGAAAAACTGTTTTTT. Its protein product is CASSSPGINEKLFF.

DNA for the CDR3: TGTGCCAGCCGGCCGGGACAGAACAATGAGCAGTTCTTC. It encodes CASRPGQNNEQFF. The V and J genes are TRBV18 and TRBJ2-1; 7 bases map to TRBD1. This CDR3 contains 13 residues. V shed 8 bases, J shed 5 bases, and the junction held 6 bases outside the gene matches. The V gene's germline CDR1 is KGHSH and CDR2 LQKENI.

The chain recombines TRBV7-7 with TRBJ1-4, with 8 bases fitting TRBD1. The germline gives CDR1 SSHAT, CDR2 FNYEAQ (reference sequence). This CDR3 contains 15 residues. V lost 4 bases to trimming and J lost 7 bases; unmatched junction nucleotides: 8. This chain's CDR3 is CASSSGGGDGEKLFF. The CDR3 DNA reads TGTGCCAGCAGCTCAGGGGGCGGGGATGGTGAAAAACTGTTTTTT.

This clone was detected a few times. The rearrangement joins TRBV30 to TRBJ1-6; 9 nucleotides align to TRBD1. The V gene end was trimmed by 3 bases and the J gene end by 8 bases; junction bases not matched to a gene: 8. This CDR3 is built from 15 residues. Germline V gene sequence: CDR1 GTSNPN, CDR2 SVGIG (reference sequence). This chain's CDR3 is CAWSSTGTGYSPLHF. CDR3 nucleotide sequence: TGTGCCTGGAGCTCGACCGGGACAGGGTATTCACCCCTCCACTTT.

This clone was counted once. CDR3: CASASRRTDTQYF. DNA for the CDR3: TGTGCCAGCGCATCCAGGCGCACAGATACGCAGTATTTT. The chain couples TRBV3-1 (or the pseudogene TRBV3-2) to TRBJ2-3, with no clear D. Germline V gene lookup returns CDR1 LGHDT and CDR2 YNNKEL (reference sequence). This CDR3 comprises 13 residues. Between the trimmed V and J ends, which lost 8 bases and 1 base, there was a span of 10 bases.

The gene calls are TRBV9 and TRBJ1-2; 8 nucleotides match TRBD1. The CDR3 covers 17 residues. The ends lost 3 bases at V and 4 bases at J; junction bases unmatched: 14. Germline CDR1 SGDLS, CDR2 YYNGEE. The CDR3 DNA follows: TGTGCCAGCAGCGCCATCGGGACAGGAGGTAGCGGCTATGGCTACACCTTC. Residues: CASSAIGTGGSGYGYTF.

This clone was counted a single time. This chain links TRBV19 with TRBJ2-1; 8 bases match TRBD2. The germline CDR1 and CDR2 sequences are LNHDA and SQIVND (reference sequence). The length of the CDR3 is 16 residues. The ends lost 3 bases at V and 0 bases at J; junction bases unmatched: 4. The CDR3 loop is CASSILAGGSYNEQFF. The CDR3 coding sequence is TGTGCCAGTAGTATTTTGGCGGGGGGCTCCTACAATGAGCAGTTCTTC.

The rearrangement joins TRBV3-1 (or the pseudogene TRBV3-2) to TRBJ2-5, with 7 bases that match TRBD2. Germline V gene lookup returns CDR1 LGHDT and CDR2 YNNKEL (reference sequence). This CDR3 is built from 15 residues. V shed 4 bases and J 5 bases; nucleotides not matched to a gene: 10. For the CDR3, the DNA is TGTGCCAGCAGCCTAGGGGAGGGGTTGGCGGAGACCCAGTACTTC. Its protein product is CASSLGEGLAETQYF.

This clone has just one count. This chain's CDR3 is CASSLDRGSGNTIYF. CDR3 bases: TGTGCCAGCAGTTTAGACAGGGGCTCTGGAAACACCATATATTTT. This chain uses TRBV6-5 with TRBJ1-3; 8 bases are shared with TRBD1. Germline lookup yields CDR1 MNHEY and CDR2 SVGAGI. This CDR3 comprises 15 residues. Trimming cost V 4 bases and J 0 bases; bases outside gene matches: 2.

The genes are TRBV19 and TRBJ1-5; D ambiguous. Trimming removed 1 base at V and 5 bases at J, with 6 bases between. The germline CDR1 and CDR2 sequences are LNHDA and SQIVND (reference sequence). This CDR3 has 13 amino acids. The CDR3 loop reads CASSIAQDQPQHF. Here the CDR3 DNA reads TGTGCCAGTAGTATAGCGCAGGATCAGCCCCAGCATTTT.

The chain recombines TRBV24-1 with TRBJ1-2; D not certain. Germline V lookup: CDR1 KGHDR, CDR2 SFDVKD. The CDR3 loop spans 14 amino acids. V lost 2 bases, J lost 4 bases, and 10 bases lay in between. CDR3 protein: CATSDSQVLYGYTF. In DNA, the CDR3 is TGTGCCACCAGTGATTCTCAGGTCCTCTATGGCTACACCTTC.

In its sample, this clone was seen a few times. The V and J genes are TRBV27 and TRBJ2-2; TRBD2 is a possible D gene (5 bases). Deletions cut 6 bases from V and 0 bases from J, with 17 bases between. The CDR3 runs 17 residues. The V gene's germline CDR1 is MNHEY and CDR2 SMNVEV (reference sequence). In DNA form, the CDR3 reads TGTGCCAGCAGGGATAAACTAGGTCGGTCGAACACCGGGGAGCTGTTTTTT. Translation: CASRDKLGRSNTGELFF.

The chain couples TRBV2 to TRBJ2-2, with 7 positions matching TRBD2. This CDR3 region has 13 residues. Trimming removed 7 bases from V and 3 bases from J; junction bases left unmatched: 2. CDR1 is SNHLY and CDR2 is FYNNEI in the germline V gene. The DNA for the CDR3 is TGTGCCAGCACTGGGGGGGACACCGGGGAGCTGTTTTTT. Protein product: CASTGGDTGELFF.

The chain combines TRBV7-6 with TRBJ2-1, with D maybe TRBD2 (7 bases). Germline CDR1 reads SGHVS; CDR2 reads FNYEAQ. Trimming took off 6 bases at V and 7 bases at J, with 22 bases between the two ends. This CDR3 region has 16 residues. CDR3 DNA sequence: TGTGCCAGCAGTTCAGGCCTGTGGGGGGGCTTAAATGAGCAGTTCTTC. It codes for CASSSGLWGGLNEQFF.

The rearrangement joins TRBV9 to TRBJ2-2; perhaps TRBD2 as D (7 bases). Germline V gene sequence: CDR1 SGDLS, CDR2 YYNGEE. Between the trimmed V and J ends, which lost 4 bases and 6 bases, there was a span of 16 bases. This CDR3 comprises 15 residues. The CDR3 nucleotides read TGTGCCAGCAGCTTCCCGGGGGGCGTTTCCGGGGAGCTGTTTTTT. Its translation: CASSFPGGVSGELFF. Drawing the rest from reference TRBV9 and TRBJ2-2, the complete variable domain is DSGVTQTPKHLITATGQRVTLRCSPRSGDLSVYWYQQSLDQGLQFLIQYYNGEERAKGNILERFSAQQFPDLHSELNLSSLELGDSALYFCASSFPGGVSGELFFGEGSRLTVL.

This clone has a single count. This CDR3 is CASSAMTGSGNTIYF. DNA of the CDR3: TGTGCCAGCAGCGCTATGACAGGCTCTGGAAACACCATATATTTT. The J gene is TRBJ1-3, the V gene TRBV9, with a tentative D call TRBD1 (6 bases). Germline-derived CDR1 and CDR2 are SGDLS and YYNGEE. V lost 3 bases and J 0 bases, leaving 10 bases between the germline ends. CDR3 size: 15 residues.

V gene TRBV14 combines with J gene TRBJ1-4; D is possibly TRBD1 (6 bases). The CDR3 has 16 residues. Trimming cost V 4 bases and J 0 bases, with 12 bases left between them. The V gene's germline CDR1 is SGHDN and CDR2 FVKESK. The chain's CDR3 is CASSLTAGATNEKLFF. In DNA form, the CDR3 reads TGTGCCAGCAGCCTTACGGCAGGGGCAACTAATGAAAAACTGTTTTTT.